These T cell receptor beta chains were read from a single sample in a study of CD8 T cells in ankylosing spondylitis. MiXCR, run by TCRdb on the 5' RACE reads, gives a single entry per CDR3 protein. The sample records more than 600,000 distinct CDR3 sequences, 19% being singletons. The sample was blood, either unsorted or a sorted T cell fraction (not recorded which). The receptor source for this set is a male donor with ankylosing spondylitis. Both conserved end residues are trimmed from each CDR3.

CDR3aa: SARAGNYGYT
v_gene: TRBV20-1
j_gene: TRBJ1-2

CDR3aa: ASSLARWTSGGAPITNTGELF
v_gene: TRBV11-1
j_gene: TRBJ2-2

CDR3aa: SVEDGATNEKLF
v_gene: TRBV29-1
j_gene: TRBJ1-4

CDR3aa: ASSSSTGRSYEQY
v_gene: TRBV28
j_gene: TRBJ2-7

CDR3aa: ASSTRLGGEQF
v_gene: TRBV9
j_gene: TRBJ2-1

CDR3aa: ASPRRAGLSEQY
v_gene: TRBV12-3/TRBV12-4
j_gene: TRBJ2-7

CDR3aa: ASTAGGKRDTEAF
v_gene: TRBV2
j_gene: TRBJ1-1

CDR3aa: ASSFREGTEAF
v_gene: TRBV12-3/TRBV12-4
j_gene: TRBJ1-1

CDR3aa: ASAIRGSPLH
v_gene: TRBV6-6
j_gene: TRBJ1-6

CDR3aa: SARGLAGGGSSTDTQY
v_gene: TRBV20-1
j_gene: TRBJ2-3

CDR3aa: SARGGVRRSTDTQY
v_gene: TRBV20-1
j_gene: TRBJ2-3

CDR3aa: ASSARLALNEQF
v_gene: TRBV19
j_gene: TRBJ2-1

CDR3aa: ASRGTVLQGFYNEQF
v_gene: TRBV12-3/TRBV12-4
j_gene: TRBJ2-1

CDR3aa: ASSFGRGQEKLF
v_gene: TRBV5-1
j_gene: TRBJ1-4

CDR3aa: ASRGGGYGYT
v_gene: TRBV28
j_gene: TRBJ1-2

CDR3aa: ASSVKTVNTEAF
v_gene: TRBV6-1
j_gene: TRBJ1-1

CDR3aa: SVITPGQTNTEAF
v_gene: TRBV29-1
j_gene: TRBJ1-1

CDR3aa: ASSLLTGTEAF
v_gene: TRBV7-2
j_gene: TRBJ1-1

CDR3aa: ASTGQGDQAGNTIY
v_gene: TRBV12-3/TRBV12-4
j_gene: TRBJ1-3

CDR3aa: ASSVQEGRADTQY
v_gene: TRBV9
j_gene: TRBJ2-3

CDR3aa: ASSLTSGRSAGANVLT
v_gene: TRBV12-3/TRBV12-4
j_gene: TRBJ2-6

CDR3aa: ASSLGHRYEQY
v_gene: TRBV6-1
j_gene: TRBJ2-7

CDR3aa: SARSGQNNSPLH
v_gene: TRBV20-1
j_gene: TRBJ1-6

CDR3aa: ASSLLGTSGTYNEQF
v_gene: TRBV5-1
j_gene: TRBJ2-1

CDR3aa: ASSFWISIEAF
v_gene: TRBV7-4
j_gene: TRBJ1-1

CDR3aa: ASSLRRDRQY
v_gene: TRBV11-2
j_gene: TRBJ2-7

CDR3aa: ASSQEVRGNEQF
v_gene: TRBV4-1
j_gene: TRBJ2-1

CDR3aa: ASSEGTPGYGYT
v_gene: TRBV6-2/TRBV6-3
j_gene: TRBJ1-2

CDR3aa: SATSGVSSYNEQF
v_gene: TRBV20-1
j_gene: TRBJ2-1

CDR3aa: ASSLGLTVRDTQY
v_gene: TRBV5-1
j_gene: TRBJ2-3

CDR3aa: ASRASNTGELF
v_gene: TRBV5-1
j_gene: TRBJ2-2